Included here is one T cell receptor (beta chain) sequence, with context. The clone's antigen remains unknown. Base quality data are lacking; no much larger clone is found one base away. This specimen belongs to a study of OX40 agonist ivuxolimab in advanced cancers. About the study as a whole: Ivuxolimab was an agonistic, fully human IgG2 monoclonal antibody directed against OX40 (CD134), a costimulatory receptor. The monotherapy dose-escalation portion (N of about 50 patients) of the phase I ivuxolimab trial is reported in the paper. Three dose-escalation patients achieved partial responses, one with hepatocellular carcinoma and two with cutaneous melanoma. Intravenous ivuxolimab was administered to patients every 2 weeks at six dose levels: 0.01, 0.1, 0.3, 1.5, 3 and 10 mg/kg. Patients were allowed to have had prior anti-PD-1, anti-PD-L1 or anti-CTLA-4 therapy, and 30% to 40% of the dose-escalation patients had been treated with checkpoint inhibitors. The point of sequencing TCRbeta in the periphery was to test whether ivuxolimab changed TCR sequence diversity and drove clonal T-cell expansion. A male proportion of 82.7% and a mean age of around 60 years, ranging from roughly 23 to 80, were recorded for the dose-escalation cohort. Of the approximately 54 dose-escalation patients, hepatocellular carcinoma was present in approximately 20, melanoma in approximately 15, renal cell carcinoma in 9 and head and neck cancer in 9. On the study overall, not on this receptor specifically: After ivuxolimab, more expanded clones were found on average in CD8+ T cells than in CD4+ T cells. At doses from 0.1 to 3.0 mg/kg, clonal expansion was seen in both CD4+ and CD8+ blood T cells between baseline and week 6. In the 0.1-3.0 mg/kg groups, partial responders had among the lowest normalized peripheral clonal expansion, particularly in CD8+ T cells. Low levels of normalized T-cell clonal expansion were also seen in some patients who did not respond. The antigen specificity of the peripheral T cells that underwent clonal expansion was not determined.

Genomic DNA was extracted from sorted cells for sequencing of the TCRbeta CDR3 region. The immunoSEQ Assay was used for sequencing of TCRbeta CDR3 regions. Not all clones reach the TCRdb copy of this immuneACCESS table, which keeps in-frame sequences only. Checked studies attribute under half of the gap to unresolved V genes and leave the rest unexplained. The sample table records around 15,000 clones; around 92% of these occur just once. The ten largest clones add up to less than 9% of the sample. Patients with autoimmune disease history or receiving systemic immunosuppression were excluded from the trial. Peripheral blood for TCR sequencing was collected from all dose cohorts at baseline, on cycle 4 day 1, and on cycle 7 day 1. The samples were taken from a phase I, first-in-human, multicenter, open-label dose-escalation trial of ivuxolimab. Adults with locally advanced or metastatic melanoma, renal cell, hepatocellular, or head and neck squamous cell carcinoma were enrolled in the trial. Before TCR sequencing, CD4+ and CD8+ T cells were separately sorted from peripheral blood.

Per the germline V gene (reference sequence), SSHAT is the CDR1 and FNYEAQ is the CDR2. The CDR3 spans 14 residues, from the cysteine through the phenylalanine. The CDR3 DNA has 42 bases and is translated from base 1. V and J are truncated by 5 bases and 11 bases respectively, leaving an intervening sequence of 19 bases. This sequence originates from an adult with an advanced solid tumor such as melanoma, head and neck, liver or kidney cancer. This sequence uses TRBV7-7 and TRBJ1-5; the D gene is not confidently resolved. The sample was CD4+ or CD8+ T cells sorted from blood, taken in a trial of the OX40 agonist ivuxolimab. The CDR3 protein is CASSLSDSFMSQHF. The nucleotide sequence reads TGTGCCAGCAGCCTATCTGACTCCTTCATGTCCCAGCATTTT.